These 30 T cell receptor beta chains share one sample of origin, sequenced in a study of siplizumab effects on memory and regulatory T cells. Some clones are missing from TCRdb's copy, which holds only in-frame ones; the method was immunoSEQ multiplex PCR. Of roughly 93,000 clones in the sample, around 94% were seen once. The sequenced material came from non-Treg CD4+ T cells sorted from blood. The receptors were sampled from a human donor in good health.

The J gene is TRBJ2-2, the V gene TRBV7-3, with D tentatively TRBD2 (7 bases). V lost 5 bases, J lost 5 bases, and 21 bases lay in between. This CDR3 is built from 17 residues. Germline CDR1 SGHTA, CDR2 FQGTGA. CDR3 DNA: TGTGCCAGCAGCCCCAGAGGGGGTAGCGGGTTTACCGGGGAGCTGTTTTTT. This codes for CASSPRGGSGFTGELFF.

The chain links TRBV5-1 to TRBJ2-7, with 9 positions matching TRBD1. With V trimmed by 10 bases and J by 3 bases, 11 bases remained unmatched. The germline gives CDR1 SGHRS, CDR2 YFSETQ. The CDR3 is 14 residues long. This chain's CDR3 is CASSSRGQGYEQYF. CDR3 in DNA: TGCGCCTCATCGTCCAGGGGACAGGGCTACGAGCAGTACTTC.

The rearrangement links TRBV5-6 to TRBJ2-3, with 7 bases that match TRBD1. After removal of 3 bases from V and 5 bases from J, the junction contained 9 bases not matched to a gene. The CDR3 totals 15 residues. Germline-derived CDR1 and CDR2 are SGHDT and YYEEEE. CDR3 DNA: TGTGCCAGCAGCTCCGACAGGGCCCCCCGAGATACGCAGTATTTT. Protein product: CASSSDRAPRDTQYF.

The rearrangement uses TRBV5-1 and TRBJ2-5, with D possibly being TRBD1 or TRBD2 (5 bases each). This CDR3 region has 12 residues. The V and J ends lost 6 bases and 2 bases respectively, with 8 bases between them. Germline CDR1 and CDR2: SGHRS and YFSETQ. The CDR3 DNA is TGCGCCAGCACCGGGGCACAAGAGACCCAGTACTTC. It is translated as CASTGAQETQYF. Looking up the rest from reference TRBV5-1 and TRBJ2-5 gives the full variable domain: KAGVTQTPRYLIKTRGQQVTLSCSPISGHRSVSWYQQTPGQGLQFLFEYFSETQRNKGNFPGRFSGRQFSNSRSEMNVSTLELGDSALYLCASTGAQETQYFGPGTRLLVL.

This chain uses TRBV5-1 with TRBJ2-7, with 13 positions matching TRBD2. The CDR3 is made up of 14 amino acids. The ends lost 4 bases at V and 4 bases at J; junction bases unmatched: 2. Germline CDR1 is SGHRS and CDR2 is YFSETQ. CDR3 DNA sequence: TGCGCCAGCAGCCCGGGACTAGCGGGATACGAGCAGTACTTC. This gives the protein CASSPGLAGYEQYF.

This chain connects TRBV27 to TRBJ2-3; D tentatively fits TRBD1 or TRBD2 (5 bases each). The CDR3 length is 13 residues. The V end was cut by 8 bases, the J end by 2 bases, with 11 bases between. The germline V gene encodes CDR1 MNHEY and CDR2 SMNVEV (reference sequence). In nucleotides, the CDR3 is TGTGCCAGCGGACGGGACCTCACAGATACGCAGTATTTT. Its translation: CASGRDLTDTQYF.

The chain uses TRBV28 and TRBJ2-4, with 7 bases that match TRBD2. Per the germline V gene, CDR1 is MDHEN and CDR2 is SYDVKM. With 3 bases clipped from V and 7 bases from J, the junction kept 9 bases outside the gene matches. The CDR3 extends over 15 amino acids. CDR3 bases: TGTGCCAGCAGTTTCCCGGGAGGTCGATCGAACATTCAGTACTTC. Its translation is CASSFPGGRSNIQYF.

The chain carries TRBV15 and TRBJ1-5; the D is unclear. Trimming took off 2 bases at V and 7 bases at J, with 12 bases between the two ends. Looked up from germline, CDR1 is LNHNV and CDR2 is YYDKDF (reference sequence). This CDR3 is 14 amino acids long. CDR3 sequence reads: CATSRYPGGQPQHF. In DNA form, the CDR3 reads TGTGCCACCAGCAGATACCCGGGAGGACAGCCCCAGCATTTT.

The V call is TRBV7-6, the J call TRBJ2-7; 7 nucleotides match TRBD1. J was trimmed by 2 bases and V by 2 bases; bases with no gene match: 12. Per germline, CDR1 SGHVS and CDR2 FNYEAQ. The CDR3 contains 17 residues. CDR3: CASSLYPGQQNPYEQYF. The CDR3 region has the DNA TGTGCCAGCAGCTTATATCCGGGACAGCAAAATCCCTACGAGCAGTACTTC.

The count of this clone is one. The chain is built from TRBV28 and TRBJ2-7; 9 nucleotides line up with TRBD1. This CDR3 has 15 residues. Germline CDR1 MDHEN, CDR2 SYDVKM. Trimming at V came to 5 bases and at J to 3 bases, leaving 8 bases not matched to a gene. CDR3 amino acids: CASSLPGTGSYEQYF. DNA of the CDR3: TGTGCCAGCAGTCTTCCCGGGACAGGGAGCTACGAGCAGTACTTC.

V is TRBV23-1 and J is TRBJ2-5; D is possibly TRBD1 (6 bases). The better agreement between TRBJ2-7 and the DNA end casts doubt on the J call. TRBV23-1 has ORF status, its function being uncertain. The CDR3 length is 15 residues. The CDR3 coding sequence is TGCGCCAGCACTCATTACGGGACACCAGACTACGAGCAGTACTTC. This gives the protein CASTHYGTPDYEQYF.

This chain links TRBV27 with TRBJ2-5; 7 nucleotides align to TRBD2. J lost 5 bases, V lost 2 bases, and 11 bases had no gene match. This CDR3 is 16 amino acids long. Germline V gene sequence: CDR1 MNHEY, CDR2 SMNVEV (reference sequence). CDR3 region: CASSLDGGRRVETQYF. CDR3 DNA: TGTGCCAGCAGTTTAGATGGCGGGAGACGGGTTGAGACCCAGTACTTC.

This chain uses TRBV19 with TRBJ2-1, with 9 bases aligning to TRBD2. The CDR3 consists of 13 residues. The V segment lost 6 bases and the J segment 6 bases; nucleotides outside the gene matches: 3. Germline-derived CDR1 and CDR2 are LNHDA and SQIVND (reference sequence). DNA for the CDR3: TGTGCCAGTAGGGGTAGCGGGAGCAATGAGCAGTTCTTC. The encoded protein is CASRGSGSNEQFF.

CDR3 DNA: TGCGCCAGCAGCTCCGGGACAGAAAATCAGCCCCAGCATTTT. This encodes CASSSGTENQPQHF. The V gene is TRBV5-1, the J gene TRBJ1-5; 7 bases match TRBD1. Germline V gene sequence: CDR1 SGHRS, CDR2 YFSETQ. J was trimmed by 4 bases and V by 3 bases; bases with no gene match: 4. The length of the CDR3 is 14 residues.

The chain joins TRBV6-5 to TRBJ2-6, with 7 bases that match TRBD1. V shed 4 bases, J shed 2 bases, and the junction held 5 bases outside the gene matches. The germline V gene has CDR1 MNHEY and CDR2 SVGAGI. The CDR3 totals 16 residues. CDR3 coding DNA: TGTGCCAGCAGTTTTTTTCAGGGGGCTGGGGCCAACGTCCTGACTTTC. Translating it yields CASSFFQGAGANVLTF.

In this sample, this clone turned up once. The rearrangement joins TRBV5-4 to TRBJ1-1; 8 nucleotides agree with TRBD1. Trimming cost V 2 bases and J 11 bases; bases outside gene matches: 8. This CDR3 is 13 amino acids long. CDR1 is SGHNT, CDR2 YYREEE, per germline (reference sequence). For the CDR3, the DNA is TGTGCCAGCAGCTTTAAATTGGACAGGGTGGCTTTCTTT. Its translation: CASSFKLDRVAFF.

The J gene is TRBJ2-1, the V gene TRBV4-2, with 12 positions matching TRBD2. The CDR3 length is 17 residues. Per the germline V gene, CDR1 is LGHNA and CDR2 is YNFKEQ. V gave up 4 bases and J gave up 7 bases; unmatched junction bases: 11. The CDR3 region has the DNA TGTGCCAGCAGCCCCACCCTGACTAGCGGGAGTGGTAATGAGCAGTTCTTC. Its protein product is CASSPTLTSGSGNEQFF.

This chain connects TRBV5-1 to TRBJ2-6, with D maybe TRBD1 (6 bases). The CDR3 has 15 residues. The germline CDR1 and CDR2 sequences are SGHRS and YFSETQ. The V and J ends lost 0 bases and 2 bases respectively, with 6 bases between them. This chain's CDR3 is CASSLAGAGANVLTF. CDR3 sequence (DNA): TGCGCCAGCAGCTTGGCAGGGGCTGGGGCCAACGTCCTGACTTTC.

The rearrangement links TRBV5-4 to TRBJ2-1; 11 nucleotides match TRBD2. This CDR3 is built from 18 residues. CDR1 is SGHNT, CDR2 YYREEE, per germline (reference sequence). Trimming at V came to 1 base and at J to 6 bases, leaving 12 bases not matched to a gene. DNA for the CDR3: TGTGCCAGCAGCTTGCTGGTACTAGCGGGAGACTCCGGCAATGAGCAGTTCTTC. Protein product: CASSLLVLAGDSGNEQFF.

The chain employs TRBV6-1 and TRBJ2-5; 8 bases line up with TRBD1. In germline, CDR1 is MNHNS, CDR2 SASEGT. V gave up 3 bases and J gave up 6 bases; unmatched junction bases: 6. This CDR3 region has 14 residues. The CDR3 reads CASSDDRGLKTQYF. The CDR3 nucleotides are TGTGCCAGCAGTGACGACAGGGGTTTGAAGACCCAGTACTTC.

The chain employs TRBV19 and TRBJ2-6, with 7 bases fitting TRBD1. V lost 6 bases, J lost 2 bases, and 4 bases stayed unmatched. CDR1 LNHDA and CDR2 SQIVND come from the germline V gene (reference sequence). This CDR3 contains 15 residues. The CDR3 spells CASRKGQTGANVLTF. For the CDR3, the DNA is TGTGCCAGTAGAAAGGGACAGACTGGGGCCAACGTCCTGACTTTC.

V is TRBV19 and J is TRBJ2-6; D is unclear. The CDR3 consists of 14 residues. The V and J ends lost 5 bases and 4 bases respectively, with 9 bases between them. Germline V gene lookup returns CDR1 LNHDA and CDR2 SQIVND (reference sequence). This CDR3 is CASSLRAGANVLTF. CDR3 coding DNA: TGTGCCAGTAGTCTTAGAGCCGGGGCCAACGTCCTGACTTTC.

The chain links TRBV5-6 to TRBJ1-2; possibly TRBD1 for D (6 bases). The V and J ends lost 2 bases and 3 bases respectively, with 8 bases between them. The length of the CDR3 is 13 residues. The germline CDR1 and CDR2 sequences are SGHDT and YYEEEE. The CDR3 region is CASSLNRDYGYTF. The CDR3 DNA is TGTGCCAGCAGCTTAAACAGGGACTATGGCTACACCTTC.

V is TRBV11-3 and J is TRBJ2-1; D gene ambiguous. V was clipped by 5 bases and J by 9 bases, with 14 bases between them. CDR1 SGHNT and CDR2 YENEEA come from the germline V gene. The CDR3 length is 13 residues. DNA for the CDR3: TGTGCCAGCAGCCCGCTTCAAAACGGTGAGCAGTTCTTC. The encoded protein is CASSPLQNGEQFF. Looking up the rest from reference TRBV11-3 and TRBJ2-1 gives the full variable domain: EAGVVQSPRYKIIEKKQPVAFWCNPISGHNTLYWYLQNLGQGPELLIRYENEEAVDDSQLPKDRFSAERLKGVDSTLKIQPAELGDSAVYLCASSPLQNGEQFFGPGTRLTVL.

V gene TRBV5-1 combines with J gene TRBJ1-3; D may be TRBD1 (5 bases). Germline CDR1 SGHRS, CDR2 YFSETQ. The CDR3 runs 16 residues. V was shortened by 4 bases and J by 2 bases, with 16 bases between the two germline ends. The CDR3 sequence is CASSQTRVGTGNTIYF. CDR3 DNA sequence: TGCGCCAGCAGCCAAACCAGGGTGGGCACTGGAAACACCATATATTTT.

V and J are TRBV20-1 and TRBJ2-5, with D perhaps TRBD1 or TRBD2 (5 bases each). The J call could be wrong; TRBJ2-7 is a better fit for the DNA end. Per germline, CDR1 DFQATT and CDR2 SNEGSKA (reference sequence). The CDR3 sequence is 11 residues long. For the CDR3, the DNA is TGCAGTGCTACTAGGGACCTCGAGCAGTACTTC. Amino acid sequence: CSATRDLEQYF.

V usage is TRBV5-4 and J usage is TRBJ2-3, with D hard to call. Germline loops: CDR1 SGHNT, CDR2 YYREEE (reference sequence). The CDR3 totals 16 residues. Trimming left V 9 bases short and J 2 bases short, with 22 bases between. The CDR3 nucleotides are TGTGCCATGTCCCGAGGATCGGCGCGGATCACAGATACGCAGTATTTT. This translates into CAMSRGSARITDTQYF.

The chain employs TRBV6-1 and TRBJ1-5, with D hard to call. Germline V gives CDR1 MNHNS, CDR2 SASEGT. V lost 6 bases, J lost 4 bases, and 7 bases lay in between. The CDR3 runs 12 residues. The CDR3 nucleotides are TGTGCCAGCAGACGGCATAATCAGCCCCAGCATTTT. Protein sequence: CASRRHNQPQHF.

V is TRBV30 and J is TRBJ1-3; 7 bases line up with TRBD1. Germline values: CDR1 GTSNPN, CDR2 SVGIG (reference sequence). The CDR3 contains 17 residues. The V segment lost 4 bases and the J segment 1 base; nucleotides outside the gene matches: 13. DNA for the CDR3: TGTGCCTGGATCAAAAAACGAGGGGGCACATCTGGAAACACCATATATTTT. Residues: CAWIKKRGGTSGNTIYF. The variable domain in full, with the rest retrieved from reference TRBV30 and TRBJ1-3, is SQTIHQWPATLVQPVGSPLSLECTVEGTSNPNLYWYRQAAGRGLQLLFYSVGIGQISSEVPQNLSASRPQDRQFILSSKKLLLSDSGFYLCAWIKKRGGTSGNTIYFGEGSWLTVV.

The rearrangement links TRBV27 to TRBJ2-2; 9 bases fit TRBD1. The CDR3 has 16 amino acids. Germline lookup yields CDR1 MNHEY and CDR2 SMNVEV (reference sequence). The V gene end was trimmed by 6 bases and the J gene end by 6 bases; junction bases not matched to a gene: 11. The DNA of the CDR3 is TGTGCCAGCAGATTCTTCCCGGGACAGGGATCCGGGGAGCTGTTTTTT. It translates to CASRFFPGQGSGELFF.